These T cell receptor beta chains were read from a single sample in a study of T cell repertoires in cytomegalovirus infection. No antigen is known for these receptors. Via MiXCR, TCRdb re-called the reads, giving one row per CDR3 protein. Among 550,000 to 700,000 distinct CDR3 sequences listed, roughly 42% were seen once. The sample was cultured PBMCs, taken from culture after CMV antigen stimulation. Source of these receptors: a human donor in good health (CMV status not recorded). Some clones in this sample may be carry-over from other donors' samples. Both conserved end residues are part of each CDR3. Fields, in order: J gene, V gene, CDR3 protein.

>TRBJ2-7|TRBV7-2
CASGPGGSSSYEQYF
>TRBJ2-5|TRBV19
CASSSLIPQTQYF
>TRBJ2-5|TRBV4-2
CASSQAKRGGKETQYF
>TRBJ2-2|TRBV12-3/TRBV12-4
CASSFAGGTGELFF
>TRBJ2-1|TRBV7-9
CATGPPRGTSGRASAYNEQFF
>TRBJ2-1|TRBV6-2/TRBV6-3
CASSYVPTGNEQFF
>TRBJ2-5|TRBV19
CASSLQKQETQYF
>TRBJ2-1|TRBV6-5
CASSYEGGGGQFF
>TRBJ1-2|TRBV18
CASSPVIRQENYGYTF
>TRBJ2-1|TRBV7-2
CASSLRRAPTYNEQFF
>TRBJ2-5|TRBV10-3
CAISGSPGGETQYF
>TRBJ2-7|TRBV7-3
CASSSRQVENYEQYF
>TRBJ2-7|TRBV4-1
CASSQDSGWTGPSYEQYF
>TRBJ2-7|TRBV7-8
CASSGLAEIYEQYF
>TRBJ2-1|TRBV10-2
CASSSGGSPYNEQFF
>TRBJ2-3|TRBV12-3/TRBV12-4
CASSLNRGGTDTQYF
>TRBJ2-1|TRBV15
CATSRVRAGWYNEQFF
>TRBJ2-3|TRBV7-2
CASSLGSGPLADTQYF
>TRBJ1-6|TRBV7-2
CASSLLGFNSPLHF
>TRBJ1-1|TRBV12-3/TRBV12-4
CASREGVGNTEAFF
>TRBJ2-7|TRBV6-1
CASSPTGASYEQYF
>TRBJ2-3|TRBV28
CASTADRAADTQYF
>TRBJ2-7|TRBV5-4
CASSSSGTSGYEQYF
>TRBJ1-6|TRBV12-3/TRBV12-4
CASSTHRGPAALHF
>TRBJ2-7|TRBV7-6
CASSLGERNWGEQYF
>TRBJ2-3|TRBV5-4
CASSTKTSGNTDTQYF
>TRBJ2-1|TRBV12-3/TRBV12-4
CASSLAGGVGNEQFF
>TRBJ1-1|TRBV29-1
CSARDVVSNTEAFF
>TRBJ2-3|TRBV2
CASRTSVPDTQYF
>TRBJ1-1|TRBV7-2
CASSLMGGGTEAFF
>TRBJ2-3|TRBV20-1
CSARTPGLDPYTQYF
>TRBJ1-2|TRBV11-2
CASVVRGRGYTF
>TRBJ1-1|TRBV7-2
CASSLGGTVNTEAFF
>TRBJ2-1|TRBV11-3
CASSFDGRVLNEQFF
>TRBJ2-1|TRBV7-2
CASSLALYTEQFF
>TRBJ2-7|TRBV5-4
CASSPLGSYEQYF
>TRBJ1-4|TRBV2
CASNIEGGKLFF
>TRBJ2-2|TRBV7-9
CASSLARHPNTGELFF
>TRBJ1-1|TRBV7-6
CASSPRGRTEAFF
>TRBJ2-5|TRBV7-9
CASSLEGARQETQYF
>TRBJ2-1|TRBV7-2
CASSSGGTSSYNEQFF
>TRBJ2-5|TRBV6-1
CASLTGSLGTQYF
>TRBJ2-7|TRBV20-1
CSARKSGGAYEQYF
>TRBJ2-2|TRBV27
CASSLFAGEAGELFF
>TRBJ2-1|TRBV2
CASRPLAGAYKKFF
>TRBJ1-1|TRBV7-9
CASSFPAVF
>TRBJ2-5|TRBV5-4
CASRTGGQEPTIQGTQYF
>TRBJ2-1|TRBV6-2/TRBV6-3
CASSYPGGTRTLNEQFF
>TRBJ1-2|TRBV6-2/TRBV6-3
CASSSLPAYGYTF
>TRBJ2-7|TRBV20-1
CSASRWGQDYEQYF
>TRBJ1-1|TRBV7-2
CASSGHSSGGAFF
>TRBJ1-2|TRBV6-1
CASSKTGGGYGYTF
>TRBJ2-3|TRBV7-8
CASSLKTSSSTDTQYF
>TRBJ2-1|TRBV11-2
CASSLSGRAAIDEQFF
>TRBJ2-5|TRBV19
CASGFQETQYF
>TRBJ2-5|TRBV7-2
CASSLTKGRPETQYF
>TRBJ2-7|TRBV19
CASSIVPTGRGEQYF